Each of the 27 T cell receptor beta chains below was sequenced from the same sample in a study of blood T cell repertoires in COVID-19. The table came from immunoSEQ multiplex PCR; TCRdb's copy has only in-frame clones and leaves some out. The sample includes about 110,000 clones, roughly 86% of them seen just once. The material sequenced was peripheral blood. These receptors originate from a man aged 35-49 years with acute or convalescent COVID-19.

This chain joins TRBV18 and TRBJ1-2, with 9 bases identical to TRBD1. The CDR3 contains 15 residues. After removal of 0 bases from V and 7 bases from J, the junction contained 6 bases not matched to a gene. The germline gives CDR1 KGHSH, CDR2 LQKENI. The CDR3: CASSPPGQGRVGYTF. The CDR3 nucleotides read TGTGCCAGCTCACCACCGGGACAGGGAAGAGTTGGCTACACCTTC.

The gene calls are TRBV5-4 and TRBJ1-2; D might be TRBD1 (6 bases). Germline-derived CDR1 and CDR2 are SGHNT and YYREEE (reference sequence). There are 14 residues in the CDR3. V gave up 0 bases and J gave up 8 bases, with 14 bases separating them. The CDR3 sequence: CASSLEPGHRGYTF. As DNA, the CDR3 is TGTGCCAGCAGCTTGGAGCCGGGACATCGAGGCTACACCTTC.

The rearrangement uses TRBV2 and TRBJ1-1; D not certain. V was clipped by 3 bases and J by 3 bases, with 14 bases between them. The CDR3 totals 15 residues. CDR1 is SNHLY and CDR2 is FYNNEI in the germline V gene. CDR3 DNA sequence: TGTGCCAGCAGTGATGGGAACGGGGTGGACACTGAAGCTTTCTTT. This translates into CASSDGNGVDTEAFF.

The chain uses TRBV29-1 and TRBJ2-1; 8 positions agree with TRBD1. V dropped 7 bases and J dropped 0; count of bases not matched to a gene: 5. CDR3 length: 14 residues. Germline CDR1 is SQVTM and CDR2 is ANQGSEA. The DNA of the CDR3 is TGCAGCGAGGGACAGGCGAGCTCCTACAATGAGCAGTTCTTC. Encoded protein: CSEGQASSYNEQFF.

The chain has TRBV5-1 and TRBJ2-7, with TRBD2 identical over 8 bases. J lost 2 bases, V lost 0 bases, and 4 bases had no gene match. The CDR3 extends over 15 amino acids. CDR1 is SGHRS and CDR2 is YFSETQ in the germline V gene. Here the CDR3 reads CASSLGLAGTYEQYF. For the CDR3, the DNA is TGCGCCAGCAGCTTGGGTCTAGCGGGCACCTACGAGCAGTACTTC.

This sequence joins TRBV3-1 (or the pseudogene TRBV3-2) and TRBJ2-3, with 12 bases lining up with TRBD2. The V gene end was trimmed by 6 bases and the J gene end by 2 bases; junction bases not matched to a gene: 6. There are 16 residues in the CDR3. The germline V gene encodes CDR1 LGHDT and CDR2 YNNKEL (reference sequence). The CDR3 protein is CASRTGLAGFTDTQYF. For the CDR3, the DNA is TGTGCCAGCAGAACCGGACTAGCGGGATTCACAGATACGCAGTATTTT.

This chain connects TRBV5-6 to TRBJ1-4; D is perhaps TRBD1 (6 bases). The CDR3 contains 16 residues. Germline CDR1 and CDR2: SGHDT and YYEEEE. The V gene lost 4 bases and the J gene lost 0 bases, with 13 bases spanning the gap. CDR3 loop: CASSTRQVATNEKLFF. CDR3 coding DNA: TGTGCCAGCAGCACTCGACAGGTTGCAACTAATGAAAAACTGTTTTTT.

The chain is built from TRBV7-9 and TRBJ2-1; D is possibly TRBD2 (5 bases). The germline gives CDR1 SEHNR, CDR2 FQNEAQ (reference sequence). The CDR3 loop spans 13 amino acids. V lost 6 bases and J lost 6, with 12 bases in between. The CDR3 DNA follows: TGTGCCAGCAGTTTTTCTAGCCGCAATGAGCAGTTCTTC. This translates into CASSFSSRNEQFF.

This rearrangement joins TRBV10-2 to TRBJ1-1, with 8 bases identical to TRBD1. Trimming took 10 bases from V and 0 from J; bases not matched to a gene: 4. The CDR3 is made up of 13 amino acids. Germline values: CDR1 WSHSY, CDR2 SAAADI. CDR3 coding DNA: TGCGCCACCCGACAGGGGATGAACACTGAAGCTTTCTTT. Its protein product is CATRQGMNTEAFF.

V is TRBV11-2 and J is TRBJ2-3; 8 nucleotides line up with TRBD1. CDR3 length: 15 residues. Germline assignment: CDR1 SGHAT and CDR2 FQNNGV. J gave up 2 bases and V 3 bases, and 4 bases lay outside the gene matches. The DNA for the CDR3 is TGTGCCAGCAGCTTCAGGGGGCTTGACACAGATACGCAGTATTTT. Encoded protein: CASSFRGLDTDTQYF.

The chain links TRBV14 to TRBJ2-5, with no clear D. CDR1 is SGHDN and CDR2 is FVKESK in the germline V gene. V gave up 0 bases and J gave up 4 bases, with 6 bases separating them. This CDR3 has 13 amino acids. CDR3 in amino acids: CASSQEVGETQYF. The CDR3 region has the DNA TGTGCCAGCAGCCAAGAAGTCGGAGAGACCCAGTACTTC.

V is TRBV19 and J is TRBJ1-3, with no clear D. With 8 bases removed from V and 4 bases from J, the gap between germline ends came to 15 bases. Germline V CDR1 and CDR2: LNHDA, SQIVND (reference sequence). This CDR3 comprises 14 residues. The CDR3 region is CASHPLELGNTIYF. DNA for the CDR3: TGTGCCAGTCACCCACTGGAGCTAGGAAACACCATATATTTT.

This chain links TRBV2 with TRBJ2-5; 8 bases are a match to TRBD2. CDR1 SNHLY and CDR2 FYNNEI come from the germline V gene. V was pared by 7 bases and J by 3 bases, with 10 bases of the junction left unmatched. The CDR3 spans 15 residues. CDR3 DNA: TGTGCCAGCACTCGAAGTCTAGCGGGTAAAGAGACCCAGTACTTC. Translation gives CASTRSLAGKETQYF.

V is TRBV4-1 and J is TRBJ1-4; D gene uncertain. Trimming pared 0 bases from V and 8 bases from J, leaving 13 bases between. Germline V gene data show CDR1 as MGHRA and CDR2 as YSYEKL. The CDR3 runs 15 residues. CDR3 amino acids: CASSQDRGRREKLFF. In DNA, the CDR3 is TGCGCCAGCAGCCAAGATCGAGGGAGGAGGGAAAAACTGTTTTTT.

The rearrangement uses TRBV27 and TRBJ2-1; 7 bases map to TRBD2. This CDR3 spans 15 amino acids. Trimming cost V 6 bases and J 8 bases; bases outside gene matches: 13. Germline CDR1 is MNHEY and CDR2 is SMNVEV (reference sequence). CDR3 DNA: TGTGCCAGCAGACCTCGGGCGGGAGTTGTATATGAGCAGTTCTTC. Translated: CASRPRAGVVYEQFF.

V gene TRBV5-4 combines with J gene TRBJ1-1, with 8 bases aligning to TRBD1. V lost 6 bases and J lost 5; bases outside the gene matches: 6. The CDR3 runs 13 residues. Germline V gives CDR1 SGHNT, CDR2 YYREEE (reference sequence). The chain's CDR3 is CASMDRAGTEAFF. CDR3 DNA: TGTGCCAGCATGGACAGGGCCGGGACTGAAGCTTTCTTT.

The V and J genes are TRBV15 and TRBJ1-2; no reliable D call. V was pared by 1 base and J by 5 bases, with 20 bases between. CDR3 size: 17 residues. Germline-derived CDR1 and CDR2 are LNHNV and YYDKDF (reference sequence). CDR3 coding DNA: TGTGCCACCAGCAGAGGGGGATCGGGGAGAAAATCTTATGGCTACACCTTC. Amino acids: CATSRGGSGRKSYGYTF.

This chain links TRBV18 with TRBJ1-4, with 8 bases identical to TRBD1. Trimming cost V 7 bases and J 4 bases; bases outside gene matches: 5. In germline, CDR1 is KGHSH, CDR2 LQKENI. CDR3 length: 14 residues. The CDR3 nucleotides are TGTGCCAGCTTGCGGACAGGGAGTAATGAAAAACTGTTTTTT. This translates into CASLRTGSNEKLFF.

This chain links TRBV14 with TRBJ1-1; D may be TRBD1 (6 bases). Germline values: CDR1 SGHDN, CDR2 FVKESK. There are 16 residues in the CDR3. V was pared by 0 bases and J by 1 base, with 12 bases between. The CDR3 here is CASSQESRGWNTEAFF. CDR3 bases: TGTGCCAGCAGCCAAGAGTCAAGGGGGTGGAACACTGAAGCTTTCTTT.

This clone was observed once. This sequence joins TRBV7-9 and TRBJ1-3; 9 nucleotides align to TRBD1. V gave up 5 bases and J gave up 0 bases; unmatched junction bases: 5. The CDR3 has 16 amino acids. Germline V gene data show CDR1 as SEHNR and CDR2 as FQNEAQ (reference sequence). Here the CDR3 DNA reads TGTGCCAGCAGCAAACAGGGGGCTGCCTCTGGAAACACCATATATTTT. Amino acid sequence: CASSKQGAASGNTIYF.

This clone was found a few times. CDR3 DNA sequence: TGTGCCAGCAGAGACAGGTTGACTAATGAAAAACTGTTTTTT. Its protein is CASRDRLTNEKLFF. This sequence joins TRBV27 and TRBJ1-4; a possible D gene is TRBD1 (6 bases). Germline CDR1 MNHEY, CDR2 SMNVEV (reference sequence). Trimming cost V 6 bases and J 2 bases, with 10 bases left between them. This CDR3 contains 14 residues.

This clone appeared a single time. CDR3 nucleotides: TGTGCCAGTATTAGGCAGGGTATTACTTACCGCTCATCGACCAAGAACACTGAAGCTTTCTTT. The encoded protein is CASIRQGITYRSSTKNTEAFF. V is TRBV19 and J is TRBJ1-1, with D possibly TRBD1 on 5 matching bases. The CDR3 spans 21 residues. Trimming left V 7 bases short and J 1 base short, with 34 bases between. Germline V gives CDR1 LNHDA, CDR2 SQIVND (reference sequence).

The chain is built from TRBV9 and TRBJ1-5, with TRBD1 identical over 7 bases. Germline CDR1 and CDR2: SGDLS and YYNGEE. J gave up 4 bases and V 4 bases, and 5 bases lay outside the gene matches. The CDR3 spans 14 residues. The CDR3 DNA is TGTGCCAGCAGCCTCGGACAGGATAATCAGCCCCAGCATTTT. It specifies CASSLGQDNQPQHF.

V is TRBV25-1 and J is TRBJ1-1; maybe TRBD1 (5 bases). This CDR3 comprises 14 residues. Trimming removed 7 bases from V and 4 bases from J, with 16 bases in between. CDR1 and CDR2 (germline): MGHDK, SYGVNS. CDR3 protein: CASKDTVWGTEAFF. The CDR3 coding sequence is TGTGCCAGCAAGGACACTGTCTGGGGCACTGAAGCTTTCTTT.

The rearrangement uses TRBV3-1 (or the pseudogene TRBV3-2) and TRBJ1-3, with 7 positions matching TRBD1. V was clipped by 3 bases and J by 4 bases; unmatched bases: 6. The CDR3 length is 15 residues. CDR1 LGHDT and CDR2 YNNKEL come from the germline V gene (reference sequence). The CDR3 is CASSHTTGEGNTIYF. For the CDR3, the DNA is TGTGCCAGCAGCCATACCACAGGGGAAGGAAACACCATATATTTT.

Regarding this clone: The sample contains more than one DNA sequence encoding this CDR3. This rearrangement joins TRBV18 to TRBJ1-6; possibly TRBD1 for D (6 bases). Germline-derived CDR1 and CDR2 are KGHSH and LQKENI. This CDR3 spans 15 amino acids. V dropped 3 bases and J dropped 4 bases, with 10 bases sitting between them. The CDR3: CASSPLDSYNSPLHF. The CDR3 nucleotides are TGTGCCAGCTCACCTTTGGACAGTTATAATTCACCCCTCCACTTT.

The V call is TRBV6-6, the J call TRBJ1-2; 12 bases are a match to TRBD1. Germline V gene data show CDR1 as MNHNY and CDR2 as SVGAGI (reference sequence). The CDR3 runs 15 residues. The trim removed 6 bases at V and 2 bases at J, leaving 4 bases unmatched. The chain's CDR3 is CASSRDRGLNYGYTF. CDR3 DNA: TGTGCCAGCAGCCGGGACAGGGGGCTCAACTATGGCTACACCTTC.